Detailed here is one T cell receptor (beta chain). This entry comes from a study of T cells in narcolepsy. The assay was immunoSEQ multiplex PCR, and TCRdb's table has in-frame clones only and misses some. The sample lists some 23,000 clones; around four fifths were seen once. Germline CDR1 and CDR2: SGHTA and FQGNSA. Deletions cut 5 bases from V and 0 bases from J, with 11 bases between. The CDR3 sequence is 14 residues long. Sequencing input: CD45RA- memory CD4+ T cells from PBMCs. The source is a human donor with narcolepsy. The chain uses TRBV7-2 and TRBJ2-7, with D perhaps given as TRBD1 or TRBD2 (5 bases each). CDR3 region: CASSDSGTSYEQYF. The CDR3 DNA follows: TGTGCCAGCAGCGACTCCGGGACCTCCTACGAGCAGTACTTC. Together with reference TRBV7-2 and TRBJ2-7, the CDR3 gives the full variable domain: GAGVSQSPSNKVTEKGKDVELRCDPISGHTALYWYRQSLGQGLEFLIYFQGNSAPDKSGLPSDRFSAERTGGSVSTLTIQRTQQEDSAVYLCASSDSGTSYEQYFGPGTRLTVT.